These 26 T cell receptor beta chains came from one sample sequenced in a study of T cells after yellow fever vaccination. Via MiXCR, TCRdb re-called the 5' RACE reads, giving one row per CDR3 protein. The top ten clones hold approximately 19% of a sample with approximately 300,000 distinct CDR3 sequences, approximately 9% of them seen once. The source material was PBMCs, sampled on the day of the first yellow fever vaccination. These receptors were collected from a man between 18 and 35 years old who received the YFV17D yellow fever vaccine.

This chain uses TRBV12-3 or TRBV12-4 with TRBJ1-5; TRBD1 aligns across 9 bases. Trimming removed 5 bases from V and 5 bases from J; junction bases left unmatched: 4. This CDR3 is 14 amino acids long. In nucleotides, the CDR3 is TGTGCCAGCAGTCGACAGGGGGTGGATCAGCCCCAGCATTTT. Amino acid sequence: CASSRQGVDQPQHF.

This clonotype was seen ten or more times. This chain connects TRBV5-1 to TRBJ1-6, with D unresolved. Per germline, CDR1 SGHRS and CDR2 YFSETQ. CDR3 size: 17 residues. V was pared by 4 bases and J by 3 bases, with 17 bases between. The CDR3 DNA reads TGCGCCAGCAGCCCGGCCTCGGGGAGCGACTATAATTCACCCCTCCACTTT. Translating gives CASSPASGSDYNSPLHF.

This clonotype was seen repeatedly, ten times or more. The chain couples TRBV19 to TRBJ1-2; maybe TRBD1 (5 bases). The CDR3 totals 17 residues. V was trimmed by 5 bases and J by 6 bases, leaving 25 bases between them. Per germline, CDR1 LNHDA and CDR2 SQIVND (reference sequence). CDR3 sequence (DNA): TGTGCCAGTAGTCCGGGCGCTCGGGGGTATTTTTATGATGGCTACACCTTC. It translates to CASSPGARGYFYDGYTF.

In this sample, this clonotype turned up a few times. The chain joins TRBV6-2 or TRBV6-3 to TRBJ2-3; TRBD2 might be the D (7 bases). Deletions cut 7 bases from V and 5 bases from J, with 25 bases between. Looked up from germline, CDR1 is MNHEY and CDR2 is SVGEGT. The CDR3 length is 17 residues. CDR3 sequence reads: CASNVVQDRGARDTQYF. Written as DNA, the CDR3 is TGTGCCAGCAACGTGGTCCAAGACCGGGGGGCTCGAGATACGCAGTATTTT.

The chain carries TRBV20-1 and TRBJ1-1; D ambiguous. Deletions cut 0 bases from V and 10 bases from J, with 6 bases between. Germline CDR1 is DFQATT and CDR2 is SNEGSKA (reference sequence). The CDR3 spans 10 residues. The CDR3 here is CSARENLAFF. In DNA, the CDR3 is TGCAGTGCTAGAGAGAACCTAGCTTTCTTT.

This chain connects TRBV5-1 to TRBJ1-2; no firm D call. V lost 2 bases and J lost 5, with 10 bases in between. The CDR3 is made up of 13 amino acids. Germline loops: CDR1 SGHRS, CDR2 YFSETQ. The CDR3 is CASSFGSLYGYTF. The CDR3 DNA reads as TGCGCCAGCAGCTTCGGCAGCCTATATGGCTACACCTTC.

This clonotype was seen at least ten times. The CDR3 DNA is TGTGCCAGCAGCGAGGGGCAGGGCTATGGCTACACCTTC. Translated, it gives CASSEGQGYGYTF. The V gene is TRBV7-6, the J gene TRBJ1-2, with D tentatively TRBD1 (5 bases). In germline, CDR1 is SGHVS, CDR2 FNYEAQ. The CDR3 contains 13 residues. V lost 5 bases and J 4 bases, leaving 11 bases between the germline ends. The full variable domain, with the rest looked up from reference TRBV7-6 and TRBJ1-2, is GAGVSQSPRYKVTKRGQDVALRCDPISGHVSLYWYRQALGQGPEFLTYFNYEAQQDKSGLPNDRFSAERPEGSISTLTIQRTEQRDSAMYRCASSEGQGYGYTFGSGTRLTVV.

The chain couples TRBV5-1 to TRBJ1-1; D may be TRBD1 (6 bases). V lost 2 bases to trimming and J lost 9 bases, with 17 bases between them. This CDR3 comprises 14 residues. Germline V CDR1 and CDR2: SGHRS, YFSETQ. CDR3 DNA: TGCGCCAGCAGCTTTCCGACAGGAGAAGCGAAAGCTTTCTTT. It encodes CASSFPTGEAKAFF.

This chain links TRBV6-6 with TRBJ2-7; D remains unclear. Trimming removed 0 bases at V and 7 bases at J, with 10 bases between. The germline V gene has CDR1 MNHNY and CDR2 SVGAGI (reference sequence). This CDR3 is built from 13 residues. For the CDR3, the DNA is TGTGCCAGCAGTTACTCTACATGGGGTGAGCAGTACGTC. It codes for CASSYSTWGEQYV.

CDR3 amino acids: CASSRGWSYEQYV. CDR3 DNA: TGTGCCAGCAGTCGGGGGTGGTCCTACGAGCAGTACGTC. This sequence joins TRBV28 and TRBJ2-7; D perhaps matches TRBD2 (6 bases). CDR1 is MDHEN and CDR2 is SYDVKM in the germline V gene. CDR3 length equals 13 residues. Trimming shortened V by 5 bases and J by 1 base, and 9 bases separated the two germline ends.

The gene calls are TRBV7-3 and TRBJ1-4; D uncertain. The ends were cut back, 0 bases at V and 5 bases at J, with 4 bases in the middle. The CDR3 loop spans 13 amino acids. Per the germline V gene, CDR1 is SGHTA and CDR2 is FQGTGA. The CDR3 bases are TGTGCCAGCAGCTTAACAGTAAATGAAAAACTGTTTTTT. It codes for CASSLTVNEKLFF.

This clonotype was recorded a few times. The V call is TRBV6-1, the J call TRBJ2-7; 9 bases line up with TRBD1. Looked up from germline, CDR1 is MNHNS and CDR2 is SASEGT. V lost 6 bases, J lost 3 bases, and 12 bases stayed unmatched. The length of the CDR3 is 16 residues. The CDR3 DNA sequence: TGTGCCAGCAGGGGACAGGGACAAGACCACTTCTACGAGCAGTACTTC. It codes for CASRGQGQDHFYEQYF.

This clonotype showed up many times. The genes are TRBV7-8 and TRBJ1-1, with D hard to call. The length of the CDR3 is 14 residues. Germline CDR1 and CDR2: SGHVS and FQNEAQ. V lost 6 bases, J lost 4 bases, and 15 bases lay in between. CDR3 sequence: CASSYRAGSTEAFF. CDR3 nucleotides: TGTGCCAGCAGTTACCGTGCGGGCAGCACTGAAGCTTTCTTT.

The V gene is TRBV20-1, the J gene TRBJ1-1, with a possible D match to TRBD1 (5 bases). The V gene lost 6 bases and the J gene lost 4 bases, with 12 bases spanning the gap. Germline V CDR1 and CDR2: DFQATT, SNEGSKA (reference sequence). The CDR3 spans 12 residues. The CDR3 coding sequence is TGCAGTGCAGCCAGGGTGGGCACTGAAGCTTTCTTT. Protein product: CSAARVGTEAFF.

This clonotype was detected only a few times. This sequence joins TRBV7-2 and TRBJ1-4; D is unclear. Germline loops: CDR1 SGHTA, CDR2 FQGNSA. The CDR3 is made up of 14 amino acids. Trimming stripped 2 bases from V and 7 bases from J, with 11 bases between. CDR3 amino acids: CASSLRRNIEKLFF. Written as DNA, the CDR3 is TGTGCCAGCAGCTTACGACGGAACATTGAAAAACTGTTTTTT.

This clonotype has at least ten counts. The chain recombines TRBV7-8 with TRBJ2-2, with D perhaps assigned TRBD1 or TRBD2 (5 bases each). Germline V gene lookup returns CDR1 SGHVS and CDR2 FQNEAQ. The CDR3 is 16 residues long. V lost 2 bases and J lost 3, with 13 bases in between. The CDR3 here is CASSLSRDPYTGELFF. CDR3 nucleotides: TGTGCCAGCAGCTTATCTCGGGACCCTTACACCGGGGAGCTGTTTTTT.

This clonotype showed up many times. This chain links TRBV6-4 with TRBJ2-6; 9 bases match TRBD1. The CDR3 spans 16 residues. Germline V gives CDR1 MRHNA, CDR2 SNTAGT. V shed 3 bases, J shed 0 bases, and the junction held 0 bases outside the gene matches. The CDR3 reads CASSEQGASGANVLTF. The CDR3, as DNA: TGTGCCAGCAGTGAACAGGGGGCCTCTGGGGCCAACGTCCTGACTTTC.

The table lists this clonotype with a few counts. CDR3 nucleotide sequence: TGCGCCAGCAGCTCGAACCCGGGACAGAACTATGGCTACACCTTC. It encodes CASSSNPGQNYGYTF. This chain uses TRBV5-1 with TRBJ1-2, with 7 nucleotides matching TRBD1. CDR1 and CDR2 from the germline V gene are SGHRS and YFSETQ. Germline trimming cut 3 bases from V and 2 bases from J; bases unmatched to any gene: 7. This CDR3 comprises 15 residues.

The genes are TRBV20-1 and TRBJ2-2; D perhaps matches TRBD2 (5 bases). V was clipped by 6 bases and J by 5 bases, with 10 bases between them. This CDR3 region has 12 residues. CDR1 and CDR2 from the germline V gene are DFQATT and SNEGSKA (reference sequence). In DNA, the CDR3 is TGCAGTGCCGAGCGGTATACCGGGGAGCTGTTTTTT. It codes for CSAERYTGELFF.

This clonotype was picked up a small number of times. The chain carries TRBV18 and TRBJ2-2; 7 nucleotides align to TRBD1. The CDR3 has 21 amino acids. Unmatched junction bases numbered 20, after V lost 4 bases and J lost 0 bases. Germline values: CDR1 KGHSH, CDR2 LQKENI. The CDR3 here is CASSRAETRGRFLSNTGELFF. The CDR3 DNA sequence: TGTGCCAGCTCACGTGCGGAAACGAGGGGGCGGTTCTTGTCGAACACCGGGGAGCTGTTTTTT.

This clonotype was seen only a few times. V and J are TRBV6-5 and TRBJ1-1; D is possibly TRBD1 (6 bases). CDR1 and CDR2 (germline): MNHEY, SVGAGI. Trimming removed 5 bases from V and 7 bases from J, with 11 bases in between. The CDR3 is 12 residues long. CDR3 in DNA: TGTGCCAGCAGTCATACAGGGAATGAAGCTTTCTTT. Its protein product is CASSHTGNEAFF.

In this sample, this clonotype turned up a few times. In nucleotides, the CDR3 is TGTGCCAGTAGACACTCCGGGGAGCTGTTTTTT. This sequence encodes CASRHSGELFF. This chain connects TRBV19 to TRBJ2-2; D unresolved. Per the germline V gene, CDR1 is LNHDA and CDR2 is SQIVND (reference sequence). Trimming cost V 6 bases and J 6 bases, with 5 bases left between them. The CDR3 has 11 amino acids.

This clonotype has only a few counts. The CDR3, as DNA: TGTGCCAGCAGCTTACTAGCGGGGGCCTACGAGCAGTACTTC. This sequence encodes CASSLLAGAYEQYF. The gene calls are TRBV7-2 and TRBJ2-7, with 10 nucleotides matching TRBD2. The CDR3 has 14 residues. Per germline, CDR1 SGHTA and CDR2 FQGNSA. With 2 bases clipped from V and 2 bases from J, the junction kept 0 bases outside the gene matches.

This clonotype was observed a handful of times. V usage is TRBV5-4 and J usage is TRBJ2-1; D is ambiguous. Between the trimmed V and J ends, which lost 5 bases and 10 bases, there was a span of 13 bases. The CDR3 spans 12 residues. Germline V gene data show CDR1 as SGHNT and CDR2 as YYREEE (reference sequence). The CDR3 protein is CASRKKAEEQFF. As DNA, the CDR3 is TGTGCCAGCAGAAAAAAGGCCGAAGAGCAGTTCTTC.

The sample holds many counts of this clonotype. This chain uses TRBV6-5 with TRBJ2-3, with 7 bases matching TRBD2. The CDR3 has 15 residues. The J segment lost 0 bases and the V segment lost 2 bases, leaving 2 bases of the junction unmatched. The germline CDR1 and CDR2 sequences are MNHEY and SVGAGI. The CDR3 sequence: CASSYGRGSTDTQYF. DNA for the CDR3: TGTGCCAGCAGTTACGGGCGGGGGAGCACAGATACGCAGTATTTT.

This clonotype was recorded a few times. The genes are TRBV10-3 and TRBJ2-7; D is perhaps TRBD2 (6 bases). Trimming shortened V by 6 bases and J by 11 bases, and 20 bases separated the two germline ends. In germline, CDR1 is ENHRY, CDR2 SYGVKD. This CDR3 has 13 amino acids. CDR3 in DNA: TGTGCCATCAGGTCCGGGACTCAAGTCGGGGAGTACTTC. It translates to CAIRSGTQVGEYF.